This T cell receptor beta chain was sequenced during a study of T cells after yellow fever vaccination. Study-level findings and limits: Clonotypes shared by both compartments, CD4 and CD8, made up a small share. FACS-sorted repertoires could harbor abundant contaminating bulk-population clonotypes.

Generation of TCR cDNA used 5'RACE template switching (which added a universal primer site and UMIs). TCRdb reanalysed the 5' RACE reads using MiXCR and keeps one entry per CDR3 protein. The profile shows 100,000 to 150,000 distinct CDR3 sequences, around 7.7% of them singletons. V lost 1 base, J lost 5 bases, and 15 bases lay in between. CDR1 is SEHNR and CDR2 is FQNEAQ in the germline V gene (reference sequence). This CDR3 is built from 15 residues. This clonotype was observed at least ten times. Antigen unknown. This sequence originates from a man aged 18-30 years who received the YFV17D yellow fever vaccine. The sample here was CD4+ T cells sorted from PBMCs, taken around 10 days after the first yellow fever vaccination. This chain connects TRBV7-9 to TRBJ2-7; D could derive from TRBD1 or TRBD2 (6 bases each). The CDR3: CASSLGPGAIHEQYF. CDR3 nucleotides: TGTGCCAGCAGCTTAGGGCCGGGGGCGATACACGAGCAGTACTTC. Full variable domain (rest looked up from reference TRBV7-9 and TRBJ2-7): DTGVSQNPRHKITKRGQNVTFRCDPISEHNRLYWYRQTLGQGPEFLTYFQNEAQLEKSRLLSDRFSAERPKGSFSTLEIQRTEQGDSAMYLCASSLGPGAIHEQYFGPGTRLTVT.